These 10 T cell receptor beta chains were sequenced from one sample in a study of shared clonotypes between healthy human individuals (dated by TCRdb to the early 2020s). Library generation was performed with the immunoSEQ multiplex PCR assay. The clones in this table, taken by TCRdb from immuneACCESS, are in-frame only. Not every clone is retained; where verified, under half of the shortfall comes from an unresolved V gene, and the cause of the rest is unknown. This sample lists a few million clones; roughly 92% were detected once. The biggest ten clones account for roughly 0.15% of the sample. Sequenced: naive CD4+ T cells sorted from blood. The meaning of the sample's cell subset or site label: CD45RA+ positively selected. The source is a man between 18 and 35 years old in good health.

The rearrangement links TRBV18 to TRBJ1-1; D might be TRBD1 (5 bases). The CDR3 runs 14 residues. Trimming removed 2 bases at V and 6 bases at J, with 13 bases between. Per germline, CDR1 KGHSH and CDR2 LQKENI. Here the CDR3 reads CASSPNFGDAEAFF. CDR3 bases: TGTGCCAGCTCACCAAACTTCGGGGACGCTGAAGCTTTCTTT.

This chain uses TRBV7-9 with TRBJ2-2; 7 bases fit TRBD2. The V segment lost 2 bases and the J segment 1 base; nucleotides outside the gene matches: 7. Germline-derived CDR1 and CDR2 are SEHNR and FQNEAQ (reference sequence). The CDR3 contains 17 residues. This CDR3 reads CASSLTIQRGNTGELFF. The CDR3 DNA is TGTGCCAGCAGCTTAACGATCCAGCGGGGGAACACCGGGGAGCTGTTTTTT.

The chain uses TRBV9 and TRBJ1-5; no clear D. This CDR3 region has 15 residues. From germline, CDR1 is SGDLS and CDR2 YYNGEE. V was shortened by 0 bases and J by 2 bases, with 9 bases between the two germline ends. CDR3 sequence reads: CASSVGQSGNQPQHF. The CDR3 DNA is TGTGCCAGCAGCGTAGGGCAGAGTGGCAATCAGCCCCAGCATTTT.

This chain links TRBV6-1 with TRBJ2-2; 9 bases map to TRBD2. J was trimmed by 3 bases and V by 4 bases; bases with no gene match: 9. The CDR3 loop spans 17 amino acids. Looked up from germline, CDR1 is MNHNS and CDR2 is SASEGT. CDR3 DNA sequence: TGTGCCAGCAGTGCCCCAAATAGCGGGAGCCACACCGGGGAGCTGTTTTTT. This sequence encodes CASSAPNSGSHTGELFF.

The V and J genes are TRBV4-1 and TRBJ1-1, with TRBD1 matching over 7 bases. The CDR3 is 13 residues long. Germline-derived CDR1 and CDR2 are MGHRA and YSYEKL. Trimming took 4 bases from V and 5 from J; bases not matched to a gene: 4. The CDR3 loop is CASSPGGKTEAFF. CDR3 sequence (DNA): TGCGCCAGCAGCCCAGGGGGGAAAACTGAAGCTTTCTTT.

The genes are TRBV6-5 and TRBJ2-7; 11 positions match TRBD1. With 6 bases clipped from V and 3 bases from J, the junction kept 7 bases outside the gene matches. Germline lookup yields CDR1 MNHEY and CDR2 SVGAGI. The CDR3 is 15 amino acids. For the CDR3, the DNA is TGTGCCAGCAGGCTCCGGGACAGGGGGGTCTACGAGCAGTACTTC. Protein product: CASRLRDRGVYEQYF.

This rearrangement joins TRBV9 to TRBJ2-5, with D possibly called TRBD1 or TRBD2 (5 bases each). Germline V gene sequence: CDR1 SGDLS, CDR2 YYNGEE. This CDR3 has 15 residues. Between the trimmed V and J ends, which lost 0 bases and 5 bases, there was a span of 14 bases. CDR3 nucleotide sequence: TGTGCCAGCAGCGTAGCGGGGACCCCGACGGAGACCCAGTACTTC. Residues: CASSVAGTPTETQYF.

Only one count was recorded for this clone. The V call is TRBV7-2, the J call TRBJ2-2, with TRBD1 matching over 8 bases. Germline V gene lookup returns CDR1 SGHTA and CDR2 FQGNSA. Losses at the gene ends were 5 bases for V and 1 base for J; bases not matched to a gene: 9. This CDR3 has 17 amino acids. CDR3 DNA sequence: TGTGCCAGCAGCCCCCGGACAGGGAATAGGAACACCGGGGAGCTGTTTTTT. Amino acids: CASSPRTGNRNTGELFF.

The chain employs TRBV7-2 and TRBJ2-2; maybe TRBD1 (5 bases). V lost 5 bases to trimming and J lost 4 bases, with 14 bases between them. This CDR3 is built from 15 residues. CDR1 is SGHTA, CDR2 FQGNSA, per germline. Written as DNA, the CDR3 is TGTGCCAGCAGCCAGCGACAGCCTGGCACCGGGGAGCTGTTTTTT. It is translated as CASSQRQPGTGELFF. The full variable domain, completed using reference TRBV7-2 and TRBJ2-2, is GAGVSQSPSNKVTEKGKDVELRCDPISGHTALYWYRQSLGQGLEFLIYFQGNSAPDKSGLPSDRFSAERTGGSVSTLTIQRTQQEDSAVYLCASSQRQPGTGELFFGEGSRLTVL.

The chain has TRBV5-1 and TRBJ1-1; tentatively, D is TRBD1 (5 bases). The CDR3 is 16 amino acids. V lost 4 bases and J lost 6, with 22 bases in between. Germline assignment: CDR1 SGHRS and CDR2 YFSETQ. The DNA for the CDR3 is TGCGCCAGCAGCCCCGGACATGAGAAGGGTCGGGCTGAAGCTTTCTTT. The encoded protein is CASSPGHEKGRAEAFF.